This is a list of T cell receptor beta chains from one sample in a study of blood T cell repertoires in COVID-19. Generated by immunoSEQ multiplex PCR, the TCRdb table keeps only in-frame clones and is missing some. This table has roughly 300,000 clones, about 90% appearing once. Sequenced input: PBMCs or T cells enriched from blood (not recorded which). The receptors come from a woman aged 25 to 39 who had recovered from COVID-19. Both conserved end residues are part of each CDR3. D genes are given only for firm matches. Not every row has a clone size; where given, it reads once, few, many or a size class.

j_gene | len | v_gene | d_gene | abundance | CDR3aa | CDR3nt
TRBJ2-5 | 14 | TRBV3-1/TRBV3-2 | . | . | CASSQSQIQETQYF | TGTGCCAGCAGCCAATCCCAGATCCAAGAGACCCAGTACTTC
TRBJ1-2 | 13 | TRBV6-5 | . | . | CASMRDINYGYTF | TGTGCCAGCATGAGGGACATTAACTATGGCTACACCTTC
TRBJ1-2 | 15 | TRBV19 | TRBD1 | . | CASSSGQGKNYGYTF | TGTGCCAGTAGTTCGGGACAGGGGAAGAACTATGGCTACACCTTC
TRBJ2-6 | 15 | TRBV28 | . | . | CASSQQGTGANVLTF | TGTGCCAGCAGCCAACAGGGAACTGGGGCCAACGTCCTGACTTTC
TRBJ1-2 | 12 | TRBV18 | . | . | CASSPEDIGYTF | TGTGCCAGCTCACCAGAAGACATTGGCTACACCTTC
TRBJ2-1 | 16 | TRBV18 | TRBD2 | . | CASSPLTGGENNEQFF | TGTGCCAGCTCACCGCTGACGGGGGGGGAAAACAATGAGCAGTTCTTC
TRBJ2-7 | 14 | TRBV10-2 | . | . | CASSDSVGSYEQYF | TGCGCCAGCAGTGACAGCGTCGGATCCTACGAGCAGTACTTC
TRBJ1-1 | 15 | TRBV3-1/TRBV3-2 | TRBD1 | . | CASSHKQGLNTEAFF | TGTGCCAGCAGCCATAAACAGGGGCTAAACACTGAAGCTTTCTTT
TRBJ1-5 | 16 | TRBV4-3 | TRBD1 | . | CASSQWTGTEIMAQHF | TGCGCCAGCAGCCAATGGACCGGGACAGAAATCATGGCCCAGCATTTT
TRBJ1-2 | 12 | TRBV28 | . | few | CASSWGLYGYTF | TGTGCCAGCAGTTGGGGACTTTATGGCTACACCTTC
TRBJ1-5 | 14 | TRBV25-1 | . | once | CASSDTGVDQPQHF | TGTGCCAGCAGTGATACCGGGGTTGATCAGCCCCAGCATTTT
TRBJ1-2 | 16 | TRBV7-9 | . | few | CASRNTGLAPYRGYTF | TGTGCCAGCAGAAATACAGGGTTAGCCCCCTATCGGGGCTACACCTTC